These T cell receptor beta chains were read from a single sample in a study of naive and memory T cell subsets. TCRdb processed the UMI-ligation and nested PCR reads anew with MiXCR; each CDR3 protein has one entry. Of some 150,000 distinct CDR3 sequences listed, about a sixth are singletons. Sequenced material: naive CD4+ T cells from blood. The source is a human donor in good health. Each CDR3 is given with its conserved first and last residue. Fields, in order: V gene, clone size, J gene, D gene, CDR3 protein. The D gene is left open where the match is weak. Part of the rows lack a size; the others show once, few, many or a class for expanded clones.

TRBV28	-	TRBJ1-5	TRBD1	CASSTPSGQEFSNQPQHF
TRBV11-2	-	TRBJ2-3	-	CASSADGRGSTDTQYF
TRBV6-2/TRBV6-3	-	TRBJ2-1	TRBD2	CASSYGLAGSDEQFF
TRBV6-2/TRBV6-3	-	TRBJ2-1	TRBD2	CASSFRREVVNEQFF
TRBV12-3/TRBV12-4	-	TRBJ2-7	TRBD1	CASSPRTGGTYEQYF
TRBV9	-	TRBJ2-7	TRBD2	CASSVAVTSDYEQYF
TRBV20-1	-	TRBJ1-4	-	CSARGVANEKLFF
TRBV12-3/TRBV12-4	-	TRBJ2-7	TRBD1	CASRGQGGFREQYF
TRBV6-5	-	TRBJ2-2	-	CASGGRDPGELFF
TRBV20-1	-	TRBJ2-7	-	CSARTSYEQYF
TRBV27	-	TRBJ1-2	-	CASSRTGTYYGYTF
TRBV20-1	few	TRBJ2-6	-	CSARDIWANVLTF
TRBV19	few	TRBJ1-1	TRBD1	CASSISAGGTEAFF
TRBV6-1	-	TRBJ1-5	-	CASPDSNQPQHF
TRBV6-2/TRBV6-3	-	TRBJ1-2	TRBD1	CASGDRGRHYGYTF
TRBV6-2/TRBV6-3	-	TRBJ1-5	-	CASSYSQGRRGGNQPQHF
TRBV18	few	TRBJ2-5	-	CASSPTGTRQETQYF
TRBV6-5	few	TRBJ2-2	-	CASSYREPAGELFF
TRBV20-1	few	TRBJ1-4	-	CSARARGPYNEKLFF
TRBV19	-	TRBJ2-7	TRBD2	CASINSAGSYEQYF
TRBV20-1	few	TRBJ1-2	-	CSARVSTGTNYGYTF
TRBV6-5	many	TRBJ2-5	-	CARGLADQETQYF
TRBV24-1	-	TRBJ2-1	-	CATSDFSTGKRNEQFF
TRBV29-1	-	TRBJ2-3	-	CSVGGLITDTQYF
TRBV4-3	-	TRBJ1-4	-	CASSQDLRVATNEKLFF
TRBV6-5	-	TRBJ1-5	TRBD1	CASSRQGASWHF
TRBV11-1	once	TRBJ1-2	TRBD1	CASSPDRGGVHGYTF
TRBV5-1	few	TRBJ2-7	-	CASSLEQGPYEQYF
TRBV6-6	-	TRBJ1-2	-	CASSTESYGYTF
TRBV7-3	-	TRBJ2-2	-	CASSLQGPTGELFF
TRBV6-5	many	TRBJ2-7	TRBD2	CASRQTGTSGSSYEQYF
TRBV12-3/TRBV12-4	-	TRBJ1-2	-	CASSPHRGDKFYGYTF
TRBV11-2	few	TRBJ1-1	-	CASSVLLNTEAFF
TRBV12-3/TRBV12-4	few	TRBJ1-1	TRBD1	CASSSGQGRAEAFF
TRBV20-1	many	TRBJ1-5	-	CSARAGTGGQPQHF
TRBV5-1	few	TRBJ2-1	TRBD2	CASGISGSDNEQFF
TRBV5-1	-	TRBJ2-1	TRBD1	CASYPDRAYNEQFF
TRBV6-6	-	TRBJ2-5	-	CASSYSAVGQTQYF
TRBV30	-	TRBJ1-5	TRBD1	CAWSGGTGGQPQHF
TRBV12-3/TRBV12-4	many	TRBJ1-5	-	CASSKGDNQPQHF
TRBV19	few	TRBJ2-1	TRBD1	CASRPPGQGGNEQFF
TRBV7-9	few	TRBJ1-2	-	CASSLAGRLNYGYTF
TRBV9	few	TRBJ2-4	TRBD2	CASSPHGLAGGWGKNIQYF
TRBV28	once	TRBJ2-3	TRBD1	CASSFSGTGMQYF
TRBV9	-	TRBJ1-6	TRBD1	CASSHRGIDSPLHF
TRBV29-1	-	TRBJ2-5	TRBD1	CSVGVDRAGQETQYF
TRBV18	few	TRBJ2-5	-	CASSPISGLGRETQYF
TRBV5-1	few	TRBJ2-1	-	CASSSSRIERGWDNEQFF
TRBV12-3/TRBV12-4	few	TRBJ2-7	TRBD1	CASNLRDRGVQYF
TRBV7-9	many	TRBJ2-3	TRBD1	CASSLRDRVPSDTQYF
TRBV5-1	few	TRBJ1-1	-	CASSRTVKNTEAFF
TRBV24-1	few	TRBJ2-1	TRBD2	CATSGASGIRRGQFF
TRBV4-1	-	TRBJ2-1	TRBD2	CASSQALAGYNEQFF
TRBV3-1	-	TRBJ2-3	TRBD2	CASSQNLLAGGEQYF
TRBV5-1	-	TRBJ2-3	-	CASSSLGDTQYF
TRBV20-1	many	TRBJ2-3	-	CSAVGGHEATDTQYF
TRBV29-1	-	TRBJ2-1	-	CSAQGQPRANEQFF
TRBV6-5	-	TRBJ2-3	TRBD2	CASVTKYIAGGTSTDTQYF
TRBV6-4	few	TRBJ1-1	-	CASREGADTEAFF